These 12 T cell receptor beta chains originate from one sample sequenced in a study of CD8 T cells in Susac syndrome (dated by TCRdb to about 2019). The receptor library was made with the immunoSEQ multiplex PCR assay. RNA was extracted using the RNeasy kit, and roughly 0.5 to 1 microgram was reverse transcribed with random hexamers. In-frame beta chains were kept once TCRdb had trimmed the public reads at Q25 with fastp and called clones with MiXCR. Identical CDR3 protein sequences are pooled into one entry, listed with their most common genes and DNA. The sample table shows about 82,000 distinct CDR3 sequences, and 96% are seen once. The ten biggest clones cover more than 0.5% of the sample. Sequenced material: CD8+ T cells from PBMCs. The receptors originated from a human donor with Susac syndrome.

This clonotype was seen a single time. This chain joins TRBV16 and TRBJ1-5, with D uncertain. CDR3 length: 15 amino acids. CDR1 is KGHSY, CDR2 FQNENV, per germline. V gave up 0 bases and J gave up 4 bases, with 10 bases separating them. This chain's CDR3 is CASSQSSGLNQPQHF. Here the CDR3 DNA reads TGTGCCAGCAGCCAATCGTCAGGACTGAATCAGCCCCAGCATTTT.

This clonotype showed up just once. The chain uses TRBV6-5 and TRBJ1-2; no definite D call. Germline assignment: CDR1 MNHEY and CDR2 SVGAGI. V gave up 6 bases and J gave up 0 bases, with 14 bases separating them. CDR3 length: 15 residues. The CDR3 here is CASRAGAPANYGYTF. In nucleotides, the CDR3 is TGTGCCAGCAGGGCCGGAGCCCCTGCTAACTATGGCTACACCTTC.

The rearrangement uses TRBV20-1 and TRBJ1-2; no clear D. Trimming pared 0 bases from V and 3 bases from J, leaving 14 bases between. The CDR3 runs 15 residues. Germline loops: CDR1 DFQATT, CDR2 SNEGSKA (reference sequence). CDR3 loop: CSARDFGVADYGYTF. CDR3 nucleotides: TGCAGTGCTAGAGATTTTGGGGTTGCGGACTATGGCTACACCTTC.

The CDR3 loop is CASSPLAEAFF. In DNA, the CDR3 is TGTGCCAGCAGCCCGCTTGCGGAAGCTTTCTTT. V usage is TRBV9 and J usage is TRBJ1-1; D remains unclear. Per germline, CDR1 SGDLS and CDR2 YYNGEE. The CDR3 spans 11 residues. V was trimmed by 4 bases and J by 8 bases, leaving 9 bases between them.

This clonotype was detected only once. The chain employs TRBV7-2 and TRBJ2-4, with D perhaps assigned TRBD1 or TRBD2 (5 bases each). Germline CDR1 is SGHTA and CDR2 is FQGNSA. With 1 base removed from V and 4 bases from J, the gap between germline ends came to 11 bases. The CDR3 sequence is 15 residues long. The CDR3 DNA sequence: TGTGCCAGCAGCTTAGGGGGGTCAAGGAAAAACATTCAGTACTTC. This translates into CASSLGGSRKNIQYF.

This chain joins TRBV15 and TRBJ2-2, with 8 bases lining up with TRBD1. The ends lost 3 bases at V and 7 bases at J; junction bases unmatched: 4. This CDR3 is built from 14 residues. CDR1 and CDR2 (germline): LNHNV, YYDKDF (reference sequence). The CDR3 sequence: CATSRGQANGELFF. In DNA form, the CDR3 reads TGTGCCACCAGCAGGGGACAGGCTAACGGGGAGCTGTTTTTT.

The V gene is TRBV12-3 or TRBV12-4, the J gene TRBJ1-2, with 9 bases identical to TRBD1. V lost 2 bases, J lost 0 bases, and 7 bases stayed unmatched. The length of the CDR3 is 17 residues. The CDR3 DNA reads as TGTGCCAGCAGTTTACTAGGACAGGGGATCTCTAACTATGGCTACACCTTC. Its protein is CASSLLGQGISNYGYTF.

The J gene is TRBJ2-2, the V gene TRBV12-3 or TRBV12-4; TRBD2 is a possible D gene (6 bases). Trimming cost V 6 bases and J 6 bases, with 17 bases left between them. The CDR3 has 15 amino acids. The CDR3 here is CASRLPRGLAGELFF. CDR3 DNA: TGTGCCAGCAGATTGCCTCGGGGGTTGGCCGGGGAGCTGTTTTTT.

This chain uses TRBV27 with TRBJ2-1; D may match TRBD1 or TRBD2 (5 bases each). The V end was cut by 5 bases, the J end by 5 bases, with 16 bases between. The CDR3 covers 15 residues. From germline, CDR1 is MNHEY and CDR2 SMNVEV (reference sequence). The CDR3 protein is CASSLYPGTHNEQFF. The CDR3 nucleotides read TGTGCCAGCAGTCTATATCCCGGGACCCACAATGAGCAGTTCTTC.

The CDR3 coding sequence is TGTGCCAGCACCTTAGGGGGGAGTAATTCACCCCTCCACTTT. It specifies CASTLGGSNSPLHF. This chain uses TRBV9 with TRBJ1-6; tentatively, D is TRBD1 (6 bases). This CDR3 has 14 amino acids. Deletions cut 6 bases from V and 6 bases from J, with 13 bases between. Germline V gives CDR1 SGDLS, CDR2 YYNGEE.

V gene TRBV6-5 combines with J gene TRBJ2-7; D unresolved. Trimming took off 8 bases at V and 0 bases at J, with 8 bases between the two ends. Germline V gives CDR1 MNHEY, CDR2 SVGAGI. This CDR3 is built from 12 residues. CDR3: CASHQSSYEQYF. The DNA for the CDR3 is TGTGCCAGCCATCAGAGCTCCTACGAGCAGTACTTC.

V gene TRBV4-1 combines with J gene TRBJ2-1, with D possibly matching TRBD2 (5 bases). Trimming pared 0 bases from V and 3 bases from J, leaving 9 bases between. CDR3 size: 15 residues. Germline CDR1 is MGHRA and CDR2 is YSYEKL. As DNA, the CDR3 is TGCGCCAGCAGCCAAGAGGGAACTAGCTACAATGAGCAGTTCTTC. Its protein product is CASSQEGTSYNEQFF.